These 24 T cell receptor beta chains were all obtained from the same sample, sequenced in a study of T-cell reconstitution after alpha-beta-depleted transplantation in children. Using unique molecular identifiers, the investigators prepared the TCRbeta library. TCRdb re-derived calls from the PCR reads in MiXCR, one entry per CDR3 protein. The sample lists 250,000 to 300,000 distinct CDR3 sequences; around a tenth were seen once. Sequenced material: peripheral blood, taken 180 days after TCRalphabeta/CD19-depleted stem cell transplant. The receptors originated from a male patient aged 2-9 years who had a stem cell transplant for chronic granulomatous disease, so the T cells may come from the graft donor.

This clonotype came up many times. V and J are TRBV6-2 or TRBV6-3 and TRBJ1-1; possible D gene TRBD1, 5 bases. V was cut by 4 bases and J by 8 bases, with 23 bases left in between. The CDR3 length is 16 residues. Looked up from germline, CDR1 is MNHEY and CDR2 is SVGEGT. The CDR3 DNA reads TGTGCCAGCAGTTTTACCGGGACGGCCGGTTTCCAAGAAGCTTTCTTT. It translates to CASSFTGTAGFQEAFF.

The V call is TRBV19, the J call TRBJ2-7; TRBD2 matches at 15 bases. There are 14 residues in the CDR3. The germline V gene has CDR1 LNHDA and CDR2 SQIVND (reference sequence). V lost 6 bases to trimming and J lost 9 bases; unmatched junction nucleotides: 6. CDR3 coding DNA: TGTGCCAGTAGCACGGGACTAGCGGGAGGTAGGCAGTACTTC. Translating it yields CASSTGLAGGRQYF.

This clonotype was detected ten times or more. The chain couples TRBV20-1 to TRBJ2-7; D gene ambiguous. The CDR3 covers 12 residues. V lost 0 bases and J lost 6, with 9 bases in between. Germline V gene sequence: CDR1 DFQATT, CDR2 SNEGSKA (reference sequence). The CDR3 sequence: CSARDIGVEQYF. The CDR3 DNA sequence: TGCAGTGCTAGAGATATCGGAGTCGAGCAGTACTTC.

Ten or more counts support this clonotype. The J gene is TRBJ2-2, the V gene TRBV3-1; TRBD1 or TRBD2 may be the D gene (5 bases each). This CDR3 comprises 16 residues. The germline V gene has CDR1 LGHDT and CDR2 YNNKEL (reference sequence). The V and J ends lost 3 bases and 6 bases respectively, with 17 bases between them. This CDR3 reads CASSHRDPRYAGELFF. The CDR3, as DNA: TGTGCCAGCAGCCACAGGGACCCTAGATATGCCGGGGAGCTGTTTTTT.

Turning to this clonotype: A much larger clone differs by one base, so this may be a read error. The CDR3 DNA reads TGTGCCAGCAGCCGCTCCGGGACAGGGGTAACAGATTCGCAGTATTTT. Its protein is CASSRSGTGVTDSQYF. V gene TRBV7-3 combines with J gene TRBJ2-3, with TRBD1 identical over 10 bases. Germline CDR1 reads SGHTA; CDR2 reads FQGTGA. The CDR3 has 16 residues.

The table lists this clonotype with many counts. This chain links TRBV7-8 with TRBJ1-5; TRBD1 is a possible D gene (5 bases). The V gene's germline CDR1 is SGHVS and CDR2 FQNEAQ. V was cut by 1 base and J by 0 bases, with 10 bases left in between. This CDR3 is built from 16 residues. In DNA, the CDR3 is TGTGCCAGCAGCTTAGGGTACGGGGGTAGCAATCAGCCCCAGCATTTT. Protein sequence: CASSLGYGGSNQPQHF.

This clonotype was recorded many times. J is TRBJ2-1 and V is TRBV28; D remains unclear. The CDR3 covers 13 residues. Trimming pared 6 bases from V and 9 bases from J, leaving 15 bases between. CDR1 is MDHEN and CDR2 is SYDVKM in the germline V gene. The CDR3 DNA reads TGTGCCAGCAGGGACCAATACGTCGGTGAGCAGTTCTTC. Its protein product is CASRDQYVGEQFF. Based on the CDR3 plus reference TRBV28 and TRBJ2-1, the full variable domain is DVKVTQSSRYLVKRTGEKVFLECVQDMDHENMFWYRQDPGLGLRLIYFSYDVKMKEKGDIPEGYSVSREKKERFSLILESASTNQTSMYLCASRDQYVGEQFFGPGTRLTVL.

With respect to this clonotype: This may arise from a read error, as a much more abundant clone is one base away. The J gene is TRBJ2-3, the V gene TRBV27; D is unresolved. Germline loops: CDR1 MNHEY, CDR2 SMNVEV (reference sequence). V dropped 7 bases and J dropped 5 bases, with 13 bases sitting between them. This CDR3 contains 13 residues. DNA for the CDR3: TGTGCCAGCATCCAACCCCCCGGAGATACGCAGTATTTT. Protein: CASIQPPGDTQYF.

This clonotype was detected ten times or more. V gene TRBV13 combines with J gene TRBJ2-1; 9 bases match TRBD2. V gave up 5 bases and J gave up 2 bases; unmatched junction bases: 13. The length of the CDR3 is 18 residues. CDR1 is PRHDT and CDR2 is FYEKMQ in the germline V gene (reference sequence). CDR3 protein: CASSPGGGRARAYNEQFF. CDR3 nucleotides: TGTGCCAGCAGCCCCGGCGGCGGGAGGGCCAGAGCCTACAATGAGCAGTTCTTC.

This clonotype was picked up many times. J is TRBJ2-5 and V is TRBV6-5; 7 nucleotides align to TRBD1. The CDR3 sequence is 14 residues long. The J segment lost 2 bases and the V segment lost 2 bases, leaving 2 bases of the junction unmatched. CDR1 MNHEY and CDR2 SVGAGI come from the germline V gene. CDR3 coding DNA: TGTGCCAGCAGTTACGGCAGGGGGCAAGAGACCCAGTACTTC. It specifies CASSYGRGQETQYF.

In the case of this clonotype: A read error may be the cause here, since a much bigger clone is one base away. The rearrangement links TRBV5-5 to TRBJ1-5; possibly TRBD1 for D (5 bases). Trimming cost V 0 bases and J 5 bases, with 12 bases left between them. CDR1 and CDR2 (germline): SGHKS, YYEKEE (reference sequence). The CDR3 totals 15 residues. Written as DNA, the CDR3 is TGTGCCAGCAGCTTGGGTCAGGGAGACGATCAGCCCCAGCATTTT. It translates to CASSLGQGDDQPQHF. The complete variable domain, with remaining parts taken from reference TRBV5-5 and TRBJ1-5, reads DAGVTQSPTHLIKTRGQQVTLRCSPISGHKSVSWYQQVLGQGPQFIFQYYEKEERGRGNFPDRFSARQFPNYSSELNVNALLLGDSALYLCASSLGQGDDQPQHFGDGTRLSIL.

This clonotype has at least ten counts. The chain recombines TRBV29-1 with TRBJ2-2, with 9 bases aligning to TRBD1. After removal of 8 bases from V and 4 bases from J, the junction contained 11 bases not matched to a gene. The CDR3 runs 15 residues. Germline CDR1 is SQVTM and CDR2 is ANQGSEA. CDR3 DNA sequence: TGCAGCACCCATGGGACAGGGAGTTTCACCGGGGAGCTGTTTTTT. Translated: CSTHGTGSFTGELFF.

This clonotype occurred many times. V usage is TRBV7-2 and J usage is TRBJ2-5, with D tentatively TRBD2 (6 bases). Trimming stripped 2 bases from V and 5 bases from J, with 18 bases between. The CDR3 has 16 amino acids. The germline V gene encodes CDR1 SGHTA and CDR2 FQGNSA. Here the CDR3 reads CASSLIGGGFGETQYF. CDR3 nucleotide sequence: TGTGCCAGCAGCTTAATTGGTGGAGGGTTTGGGGAGACCCAGTACTTC. Complete variable domain (other parts from reference TRBV7-2 and TRBJ2-5): GAGVSQSPSNKVTEKGKDVELRCDPISGHTALYWYRQSLGQGLEFLIYFQGNSAPDKSGLPSDRFSAERTGGSVSTLTIQRTQQEDSAVYLCASSLIGGGFGETQYFGPGTRLLVL.

Many counts were recorded for this clonotype. The V call is TRBV5-6, the J call TRBJ2-5; D uncertain. CDR3 size: 12 residues. V was pared by 4 bases and J by 5 bases, with 9 bases between. Germline CDR1 reads SGHDT; CDR2 reads YYEEEE. In DNA, the CDR3 is TGTGCCAGCAGCCCCTACGCGGAGACCCAGTACTTC. It is translated as CASSPYAETQYF.

This clonotype was recorded at least ten times. The chain links TRBV28 to TRBJ2-5; D is possibly TRBD2 (6 bases). Per the germline V gene, CDR1 is MDHEN and CDR2 is SYDVKM. The CDR3 has 15 residues. V lost 5 bases to trimming and J lost 2 bases, with 15 bases between them. CDR3 coding DNA: TGTGCCAGCAGTCCCCGGGGAGGAGAACAAGAGACCCAGTACTTC. Protein sequence: CASSPRGGEQETQYF.

Worth noting for this clonotype: With a much larger clone just one base away, this may be a read error. The rearrangement joins TRBV12-3 or TRBV12-4 to TRBJ2-3; a possible D gene is TRBD1 (7 bases). Deletions cut 7 bases from V and 7 bases from J, with 30 bases between. CDR3 length: 18 residues. The CDR3: CASKPGQSVSGGPHTQYF. CDR3 DNA: TGTGCCAGCAAGCCGGGACAGAGCGTCTCCGGGGGTCCACATACGCAGTATTTT.

This clonotype was counted many times. CDR3 loop: CASSYLDEQFF. In nucleotides, the CDR3 is TGTGCCAGCAGTTACTTGGATGAGCAGTTCTTC. The chain uses TRBV25-1 and TRBJ2-1; unclear D gene. The CDR3 covers 11 residues. Between the trimmed V and J ends, which lost 5 bases and 8 bases, there was a span of 7 bases. Germline V gene lookup returns CDR1 MGHDK and CDR2 SYGVNS.

This clonotype showed up just a few times. The chain is built from TRBV2 and TRBJ2-2, with 12 bases identical to TRBD1. This CDR3 comprises 18 residues. The germline gives CDR1 SNHLY, CDR2 FYNNEI. V shed 6 bases and J 0 bases; nucleotides not matched to a gene: 8. Written as DNA, the CDR3 is TGTGCCAGCAGACAGGGACAGGGGGCTTTTTCGAACACCGGGGAGCTGTTTTTT. Its translation is CASRQGQGAFSNTGELFF.

There are a few counts of this clonotype. CDR3 nucleotides: TGTGCCAGCAGCCAAGTCACAGGGGGCTTCCATGAGCAGTTCTTC. It is translated as CASSQVTGGFHEQFF. The chain employs TRBV14 and TRBJ2-1; 9 bases line up with TRBD1. The germline gives CDR1 SGHDN, CDR2 FVKESK. V trimming: 1 base; J trimming: 8 bases; junction bases outside the gene matches: 6. The CDR3 loop spans 15 amino acids. Looking up the rest from reference TRBV14 and TRBJ2-1 gives the full variable domain: EAGVTQFPSHSVIEKGQTVTLRCDPISGHDNLYWYRRVMGKEIKFLLHFVKESKQDESGMPNNRFLAERTGGTYSTLKVQPAELEDSGVYFCASSQVTGGFHEQFFGPGTRLTVL.

In its sample, this clonotype was seen many times. V usage is TRBV7-3 and J usage is TRBJ2-2, with TRBD2 matching 11 bases. CDR3 size: 15 residues. Trimming took 5 bases from V and 5 from J; bases not matched to a gene: 4. Per germline, CDR1 SGHTA and CDR2 FQGTGA. In DNA, the CDR3 is TGTGCCAGCAGCGTAGCGGGGGGGATAACCGGGGAGCTGTTTTTT. Protein sequence: CASSVAGGITGELFF.

The sample holds many counts of this clonotype. The CDR3 DNA follows: TGTGCTAGTGGTTCGATCCAGCTAGCGGGGGGGCCGAGCTCCTACAATGAGCAGTTCTTC. It yields the protein CASGSIQLAGGPSSYNEQFF. The V gene is TRBV12-5, the J gene TRBJ2-1, with 12 positions matching TRBD2. Losses at the gene ends were 4 bases for V and 0 bases for J; bases not matched to a gene: 13. Per the germline V gene, CDR1 is LGHNT and CDR2 is FRNRAP. The CDR3 is 20 amino acids.

Comment on this clonotype: A much larger clone lies one base from this, so it may be a read error. V is TRBV20-1 and J is TRBJ2-1; D could derive from TRBD1 or TRBD2 (5 bases each). Germline V CDR1 and CDR2: DFQATT, SNEGSKA (reference sequence). The length of the CDR3 is 15 residues. The CDR3 sequence: CNASDVGTQYNEQFF. As DNA, the CDR3 is TGCAATGCTAGTGATGTCGGGACCCAGTACAATGAGCAGTTCTTC.

This clonotype occurred many times. The V call is TRBV4-2, the J call TRBJ2-5; TRBD2 is a possible D gene (7 bases). The CDR3 covers 15 residues. V was trimmed by 0 bases and J by 4 bases, leaving 12 bases between them. Germline V gene sequence: CDR1 LGHNA, CDR2 YNFKEQ. The CDR3 DNA is TGTGCCAGCAGCCAAGATGAAAGGGGGGGAGAGACCCAGTACTTC. It yields the protein CASSQDERGGETQYF.

At least ten counts were recorded for this clonotype. The V gene is TRBV29-1, the J gene TRBJ2-1; 7 positions match TRBD2. Trimming took 7 bases from V and 1 from J; bases not matched to a gene: 13. The CDR3 contains 16 residues. Germline values: CDR1 SQVTM, CDR2 ANQGSEA. CDR3 protein: CSAARIAGLSYNEQFF. In DNA, the CDR3 is TGCAGCGCCGCGAGGATAGCGGGCTTATCCTACAATGAGCAGTTCTTC.